A selection of T cell receptor beta chains follows, all from one sample in a study of T cells after yellow fever vaccination. TCRdb reprocessed the 5' RACE reads with MiXCR, giving one entry per CDR3 protein. Found here are under 300,000 distinct CDR3 sequences, around 7% of them singletons; the top ten hold more than 0.8%. The material sequenced was CD4+ T cells sorted from PBMCs, taken 15 days after the yellow fever booster vaccination. Receptors were obtained from a man younger than 45 who received the YFV17D yellow fever vaccine. Both conserved end residues are part of each CDR3. A D gene is named only where the DNA matches it firmly. Size tells how often a clone was seen (once, few, many) or the class of an expanded clone, and some rows leave it out.

v_gene: TRBV28
abundance: many
j_gene: TRBJ2-3
d_gene: NA
CDR3nt: TGTGCCGGACGATTAAGCAACACAGATACGCAGTATTTT
CDR3aa: CAGRLSNTDTQYF

v_gene: TRBV5-1
abundance: NA
j_gene: TRBJ2-1
d_gene: TRBD1
CDR3nt: TGCGCCAGCAGCTGGGGACAGGGGGCATGGAATGAGCAGTTCTTC
CDR3aa: CASSWGQGAWNEQFF

v_gene: TRBV20-1
abundance: NA
j_gene: TRBJ2-7
d_gene: TRBD1
CDR3nt: TGCAGTGCTAGTGAACCGGGACAGACCTACGAGCAGTACTTC
CDR3aa: CSASEPGQTYEQYF

v_gene: TRBV29-1
abundance: few
j_gene: TRBJ2-5
d_gene: TRBD2
CDR3nt: TGCAGCCTAGCGGGAGTAGGCGAGACCCAGTACTTC
CDR3aa: CSLAGVGETQYF

v_gene: TRBV5-1
abundance: NA
j_gene: TRBJ1-1
d_gene: TRBD1
CDR3nt: TGCGCCAGCAGCTTGGCCGGGACAGGGGGGGGGACTGAAGCTTTCTTT
CDR3aa: CASSLAGTGGGTEAFF

v_gene: TRBV6-5
abundance: many
j_gene: TRBJ2-3
d_gene: NA
CDR3nt: TGTGCCAGCAGTTACCCCGGAGCGGGTGCAGATACGCAGTATTTT
CDR3aa: CASSYPGAGADTQYF

v_gene: TRBV10-1
abundance: many
j_gene: TRBJ2-3
d_gene: NA
CDR3nt: TGCGCCAGCAGTGAAGGCAGGCCGCCAGATACGCAGTATTTT
CDR3aa: CASSEGRPPDTQYF

v_gene: TRBV4-2
abundance: many
j_gene: TRBJ2-2
d_gene: TRBD2
CDR3nt: TGTGCCAGCAGGAGCGGGAGGGCCCCCGGGGAGCTGTTTTTT
CDR3aa: CASRSGRAPGELFF

v_gene: TRBV12-3/TRBV12-4
abundance: many
j_gene: TRBJ2-1
d_gene: NA
CDR3nt: TGTGCCAGCAGTTTGGGGATCGGCGACCAGCACTATGAGCAGTTCTTC
CDR3aa: CASSLGIGDQHYEQFF

v_gene: TRBV5-1
abundance: few
j_gene: TRBJ1-2
d_gene: NA
CDR3nt: TGCGCCAGCAGCTTGTCCCCACCTAACTATGGCTACACCTTC
CDR3aa: CASSLSPPNYGYTF

v_gene: TRBV15
abundance: few
j_gene: TRBJ2-7
d_gene: NA
CDR3nt: TGTGCCACCAGCAGAGATGTCGTTGGGCGGGAGCAGTACTTC
CDR3aa: CATSRDVVGREQYF

v_gene: TRBV21-1
abundance: many
j_gene: TRBJ2-1
d_gene: NA
CDR3nt: TGTGCCAGCAACAACCGGATCCCTAGCTCCTACAATGAGCAGTTCTTC
CDR3aa: CASNNRIPSSYNEQFF

v_gene: TRBV20-1
abundance: few
j_gene: TRBJ2-5
d_gene: NA
CDR3nt: TGCAGTGTGCGGAGTTTGGGGGGAGAGACCCAGTACTTC
CDR3aa: CSVRSLGGETQYF

v_gene: TRBV3-1
abundance: NA
j_gene: TRBJ1-1
d_gene: NA
CDR3nt: TGTGCCAGCAGCCAAGCAGGCAGGGACATCGCTGAAGCTTTCTTT
CDR3aa: CASSQAGRDIAEAFF

v_gene: TRBV7-9
abundance: NA
j_gene: TRBJ2-7
d_gene: NA
CDR3nt: TGTGCCAGCAGCTTGGGTCTTGGGGAGCAGTACTTC
CDR3aa: CASSLGLGEQYF

v_gene: TRBV7-9
abundance: few
j_gene: TRBJ2-7
d_gene: NA
CDR3nt: TGTGCCAGCAGCTTAGCGGGATGGGACTTATCCTACGAGCAGTACTTC
CDR3aa: CASSLAGWDLSYEQYF

v_gene: TRBV12-3/TRBV12-4
abundance: NA
j_gene: TRBJ1-6
d_gene: NA
CDR3nt: TGTGCCAGCACCCTTGGGGGGGGAAATTCACCCCTCCACTTT
CDR3aa: CASTLGGGNSPLHF

v_gene: TRBV2
abundance: few
j_gene: TRBJ2-1
d_gene: TRBD2
CDR3nt: TGTGCCAGCAGGACTAGCGGGAGGCAGGGTATCTCCTACAATGAGCAGTTCTTC
CDR3aa: CASRTSGRQGISYNEQFF

v_gene: TRBV6-5
abundance: NA
j_gene: TRBJ2-7
d_gene: NA
CDR3nt: TGTGCCAGCAGTTACTCGAGAAGCGGCTCCTACGAGCAGTACTTC
CDR3aa: CASSYSRSGSYEQYF

v_gene: TRBV15
abundance: NA
j_gene: TRBJ2-5
d_gene: NA
CDR3nt: TGTGCCACCAGCACCATCCCCGGGACATTGAGCGAGACCCAGTACTTC
CDR3aa: CATSTIPGTLSETQYF

v_gene: TRBV4-3
abundance: NA
j_gene: TRBJ2-7
d_gene: NA
CDR3nt: TGCGCCGGCAGCCAAGAAGTCGCCAGGGGGACTGAGGAGCAGTACTTC
CDR3aa: CAGSQEVARGTEEQYF

v_gene: TRBV5-1
abundance: few
j_gene: TRBJ2-1
d_gene: NA
CDR3nt: TGCGCCAGCAGCTTGGTTGGCGAGTACAATGAGCAGTTCTTC
CDR3aa: CASSLVGEYNEQFF

v_gene: TRBV20-1
abundance: many
j_gene: TRBJ2-5
d_gene: NA
CDR3nt: TGCAGTGCGGGGACGGGAATACAAGAGACCCAGTACTTC
CDR3aa: CSAGTGIQETQYF

v_gene: TRBV6-1
abundance: many
j_gene: TRBJ2-7
d_gene: NA
CDR3nt: TGTGCCAGCAGGGGTGGGACCGACTACGAGCAGTACTTC
CDR3aa: CASRGGTDYEQYF

v_gene: TRBV15
abundance: NA
j_gene: TRBJ2-7
d_gene: TRBD1
CDR3nt: TGTGCCACCAGCAGAGACAGGGGGCAAGGCGAGCAGTACTTC
CDR3aa: CATSRDRGQGEQYF

v_gene: TRBV20-1
abundance: many
j_gene: TRBJ2-1
d_gene: TRBD2
CDR3nt: TGCAGTGCTCTAGCGGGAGTGGTCAATGAGCAGTTCTTC
CDR3aa: CSALAGVVNEQFF

v_gene: TRBV20-1
abundance: few
j_gene: TRBJ2-7
d_gene: TRBD2
CDR3nt: TGCAGTGCTAGAGTACCGGGACTAGGTCCCTACGAGCAGTACTTC
CDR3aa: CSARVPGLGPYEQYF

v_gene: TRBV5-4
abundance: NA
j_gene: TRBJ2-5
d_gene: NA
CDR3nt: TGTGCCAGCAGCTTTGAGGCAGCCAGGATGGAGACCCAGTACTTC
CDR3aa: CASSFEAARMETQYF

v_gene: TRBV20-1
abundance: NA
j_gene: TRBJ2-5
d_gene: NA
CDR3nt: TGCAGTGCTAGAGGAGGAGCCTATGGGACCCAGTACTTC
CDR3aa: CSARGGAYGTQYF

v_gene: TRBV7-6
abundance: many
j_gene: TRBJ2-1
d_gene: NA
CDR3nt: TGTGCCAGCAGCTTCGGTCTGGCTCGGGATGAGCAGTTCTTC
CDR3aa: CASSFGLARDEQFF

v_gene: TRBV19
abundance: NA
j_gene: TRBJ2-3
d_gene: NA
CDR3nt: TGTGCCAGTAAAAAAGGTCGCCGAGATACGCAGTATTTT
CDR3aa: CASKKGRRDTQYF

v_gene: TRBV7-2
abundance: NA
j_gene: TRBJ1-2
d_gene: NA
CDR3nt: TGTGCCAGCAGCTTAGACCCTCTCTATGGCTACACCTTC
CDR3aa: CASSLDPLYGYTF

v_gene: TRBV7-2
abundance: NA
j_gene: TRBJ2-7
d_gene: TRBD2
CDR3nt: TGTGCCAGCAGCTTAGGAGGTAGCGGGAGTCTGAACGAGCAGTACTTC
CDR3aa: CASSLGGSGSLNEQYF

v_gene: TRBV6-5
abundance: few
j_gene: TRBJ2-5
d_gene: NA
CDR3nt: TGTGCCAGCAGTTACTCGATTGGGTACCAAGAGACCCAGTACTTC
CDR3aa: CASSYSIGYQETQYF